Listed here are 8 T cell receptor beta chains from one sample, sequenced in a study of technical replicates of blood from a few donors. Assay: immunoSEQ multiplex PCR; the TCRdb copy retains only in-frame clones and omits some. This table holds approximately 75,000 clones, around four fifths found once. Sequences were obtained from PBMCs. These TCRs come from a human donor in good health. Some clones in this sample may be carry-over from other donors' samples.

This sequence joins TRBV7-2 and TRBJ2-5, with 15 nucleotides matching TRBD2. Trimming cost V 4 bases and J 5 bases; bases outside gene matches: 5. Germline CDR1 SGHTA, CDR2 FQGNSA. The CDR3 extends over 16 amino acids. Here the CDR3 DNA reads TGTGCCAGCAGCTCAGGGACTAGCGGGGGGTGGGAGACCCAGTACTTC. This gives the protein CASSSGTSGGWETQYF. The full variable domain, its missing parts supplied by reference TRBV7-2 and TRBJ2-5, is GAGVSQSPSNKVTEKGKDVELRCDPISGHTALYWYRQSLGQGLEFLIYFQGNSAPDKSGLPSDRFSAERTGGSVSTLTIQRTQQEDSAVYLCASSSGTSGGWETQYFGPGTRLLVL.

This rearrangement joins TRBV9 to TRBJ2-5; D is perhaps TRBD2 (6 bases). Germline values: CDR1 SGDLS, CDR2 YYNGEE. V lost 3 bases, J lost 1 base, and 10 bases lay in between. The CDR3 length is 14 residues. The CDR3 protein is CASSARGSQETQYF. The CDR3 DNA sequence: TGTGCCAGCAGCGCGCGGGGATCCCAAGAGACCCAGTACTTC.

The gene calls are TRBV27 and TRBJ2-7, with 9 bases that match TRBD1. The V gene end was trimmed by 2 bases and the J gene end by 5 bases; junction bases not matched to a gene: 4. CDR1 and CDR2 from the germline V gene are MNHEY and SMNVEV (reference sequence). CDR3 length equals 14 residues. In DNA form, the CDR3 reads TGTGCCAGCAGTTTAAGGGACAGGGAAAACGAGCAGTACTTC. This sequence encodes CASSLRDRENEQYF.

The chain is built from TRBV23-1 and TRBJ2-5; no firm D call. TRBV23-1 counts as an open reading frame of uncertain function. This CDR3 contains 17 residues. The germline V and J ends were trimmed by 0 bases and 1 base, with 15 bases remaining between them. The CDR3 coding sequence is TGCGCCAGCAGTCAATCCTTCCGGCTAGGCTGCCAAGAGACCCAGTACTTC. Translated, it gives CASSQSFRLGCQETQYF.

A remark on this clone: A read error may account for a junction end that differs from germline. The chain employs TRBV5-4 and TRBJ1-2, with 10 bases matching TRBD1. CDR1 is SGHNT, CDR2 YYREEE, per germline (reference sequence). The CDR3 runs 13 residues. Here the CDR3 reads CASSFVDRGPKPF. The DNA for the CDR3 is TGTGCCAGCAGCTTCGTTGACAGGGGGCCCAAACCCTTC.

This chain joins TRBV19 and TRBJ1-5, with 8 bases matching TRBD1. There are 14 residues in the CDR3. From germline, CDR1 is LNHDA and CDR2 SQIVND (reference sequence). J lost 0 bases, V lost 9 bases, and 4 bases had no gene match. The CDR3 DNA reads as TGTGCCAGCCTAGACAGGGGTAGCAATCAGCCCCAGCATTTT. The encoded protein is CASLDRGSNQPQHF. The variable domain in full, completed from reference TRBV19 and TRBJ1-5, reads DGGITQSPKYLFRKEGQNVTLSCEQNLNHDAMYWYRQDPGQGLRLIYYSQIVNDFQKGDIAEGYSVSREKKESFPLTVTSAQKNPTAFYLCASLDRGSNQPQHFGDGTRLSIL.

The CDR3 protein is CASSQRLGQGPTNYEQYF. The CDR3, as DNA: TGCGCCAGCAGCCAAAGATTAGGCCAGGGGCCGACAAACTACGAGCAGTACTTC. The rearrangement uses TRBV4-3 and TRBJ2-7; maybe TRBD1 (6 bases). CDR1 is LGHNA, CDR2 YSLEER, per germline. V dropped 2 bases and J dropped 3 bases, with 23 bases sitting between them. This CDR3 is 18 amino acids long.

This clone has only one observation. This sequence joins TRBV28 and TRBJ2-7; D gene unclear. Germline V CDR1 and CDR2: MDHEN, SYDVKM. The V end was cut by 2 bases, the J end by 4 bases, with 6 bases between. The CDR3 contains 12 residues. This chain's CDR3 is CASSLQVYEQYF. The CDR3 nucleotides read TGTGCCAGCAGTTTACAGGTTTACGAGCAGTACTTC.